This T cell receptor beta chain emerged from a study of CD8+CD57+ T cells in acquired aplastic anemia. V gave up 1 base and J gave up 3 bases, with 11 bases separating them. Looked up from germline, CDR1 is SEHNR and CDR2 is FQNEAQ (reference sequence). The CDR3 is made up of 15 amino acids. The template for TCR beta VDJ and CDR3 sequence profiling was genomic DNA. TCRdb itself ran the reads through MiXCR, one entry per CDR3 protein. Here the sample spans approximately 380,000 distinct CDR3 sequences, under 80% being singletons. Sequencing used sorted CD4+, CD8+, or CD8+CD57+ T cells (not recorded which) from PBMCs. The sequence derives from a human donor in good health, serving as a control. The chain joins TRBV7-9 to TRBJ2-3; perhaps TRBD2 as D (5 bases). DNA of the CDR3: TGTGCCAGCAGCTTAGGGTTGGGAGTGACAGATACGCAGTATTTT. This gives the protein CASSLGLGVTDTQYF.